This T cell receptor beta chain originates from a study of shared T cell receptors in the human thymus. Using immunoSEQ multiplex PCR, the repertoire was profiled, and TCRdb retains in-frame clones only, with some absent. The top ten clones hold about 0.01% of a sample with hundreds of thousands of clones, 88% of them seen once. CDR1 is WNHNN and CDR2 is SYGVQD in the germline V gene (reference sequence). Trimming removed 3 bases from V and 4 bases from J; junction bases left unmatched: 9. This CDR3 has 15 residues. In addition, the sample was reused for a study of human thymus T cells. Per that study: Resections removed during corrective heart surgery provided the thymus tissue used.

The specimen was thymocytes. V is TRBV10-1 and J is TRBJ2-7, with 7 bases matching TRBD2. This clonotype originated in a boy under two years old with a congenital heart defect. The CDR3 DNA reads TGCGCCAGCAGTGAACGGCGGGAGAATACGTACGAGCAGTACTTC. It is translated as CASSERRENTYEQYF.